The 27 T cell receptor beta chains presented below share a single source sample, sequenced in a study of T-cell reconstitution after alpha-beta-depleted transplantation in children. Using unique molecular identifiers, the investigators prepared the TCRbeta library. TCRdb passed the PCR reads through MiXCR, listing each CDR3 protein once. The sample contains 190,000 or so distinct CDR3 sequences, approximately 6.8% of which appear only once. This sample comprised PBMCs, obtained before TCRalphabeta/CD19-depleted stem cell transplant. All receptors come from a girl less than two years old with combined immunodeficiency, due to receive a stem cell transplant.

About this clonotype: A read error is possible here, since a much larger clone lies one base away. The chain recombines TRBV20-1 with TRBJ2-1; a weak D match, TRBD2 (5 bases). This CDR3 has 15 amino acids. Trimming shortened V by 1 base and J by 5 bases, and 15 bases separated the two germline ends. The germline V gene encodes CDR1 DFQATT and CDR2 SNEGSKA (reference sequence). CDR3 sequence: CSARAYEGWNNEQFF. The CDR3 coding sequence is TGCAGTGCTAGAGCTTATGAGGGATGGAACAATGAGCAGTTCTTC.

This clonotype was observed many times. The rearrangement uses TRBV29-1 and TRBJ1-5; no reliable D call. This CDR3 has 12 residues. CDR1 is SQVTM, CDR2 ANQGSEA, per germline. V lost 0 bases, J lost 11 bases, and 11 bases lay in between. CDR3 nucleotides: TGCAGCGTTGAAGATAACCGGTCTTCCCAGCATTTT. This codes for CSVEDNRSSQHF.

Ten or more counts support this clonotype. The chain recombines TRBV28 with TRBJ2-3; D gene unclear. CDR3 length equals 16 residues. V gave up 7 bases and J gave up 2 bases, with 19 bases separating them. Germline V lookup: CDR1 MDHEN, CDR2 SYDVKM. The CDR3 DNA follows: TGTGCCAGCACCACACCCAACCCACCTAACACAGATACGCAGTATTTT. Amino acid sequence: CASTTPNPPNTDTQYF.

In this sample, this clonotype turned up a few times. The V call is TRBV18, the J call TRBJ2-3; D gene unclear. V lost 1 base and J 3 bases, leaving 5 bases between the germline ends. CDR1 and CDR2 from the germline V gene are KGHSH and LQKENI. The CDR3 runs to 13 residues. CDR3 residues: CASSPLNTDTQYF. The DNA of the CDR3 is TGTGCCAGCTCACCACTGAATACAGATACGCAGTATTTT.

This clonotype was seen ten or more times. The rearrangement joins TRBV12-3 or TRBV12-4 to TRBJ2-7, with D perhaps matching TRBD2 (6 bases). Trimming stripped 6 bases from V and 3 bases from J, with 15 bases between. This CDR3 region has 14 residues. The CDR3 DNA reads as TGTGCCAGCAGCATCGGGGGAGCGGACTACGAGCAGTACTTC. Translated: CASSIGGADYEQYF.

This clonotype has at least ten counts. V is TRBV7-2 and J is TRBJ1-3; D unclear. CDR3 length: 15 residues. Germline CDR1 reads SGHTA; CDR2 reads FQGNSA. V was trimmed by 5 bases and J by 0 bases, leaving 11 bases between them. The CDR3 nucleotides read TGTGCCAGCAGCACCTCCCGAAGCTCTGGAAACACCATATATTTT. It codes for CASSTSRSSGNTIYF.

This clonotype was seen a few times. V and J are TRBV5-1 and TRBJ2-1; the D gene is possibly TRBD2 (7 bases). V gave up 4 bases and J gave up 5 bases, with 13 bases separating them. Germline CDR1 and CDR2: SGHRS and YFSETQ. The CDR3 sequence is 14 residues long. In nucleotides, the CDR3 is TGCGCCAGCAGCCCGAGGGGGGGGGACAATGAGCAGTTCTTC. Translated: CASSPRGGDNEQFF. The complete variable domain, with remaining parts taken from reference TRBV5-1 and TRBJ2-1, reads KAGVTQTPRYLIKTRGQQVTLSCSPISGHRSVSWYQQTPGQGLQFLFEYFSETQRNKGNFPGRFSGRQFSNSRSEMNVSTLELGDSALYLCASSPRGGDNEQFFGPGTRLTVL.

There are many counts of this clonotype. This chain links TRBV12-3 or TRBV12-4 with TRBJ2-7; maybe TRBD1 (5 bases). The CDR3 loop spans 12 amino acids. Deletions cut 2 bases from V and 7 bases from J, with 9 bases between. The CDR3 loop is CASSLTDREQYF. The DNA for the CDR3 is TGTGCCAGCAGTTTAACCGACAGAGAGCAGTACTTC.

This clonotype was recorded at least ten times. V gene TRBV6-2 or TRBV6-3 combines with J gene TRBJ2-1, with 10 bases matching TRBD2. Germline lookup yields CDR1 MNHEY and CDR2 SVGEGT. The CDR3 contains 17 residues. The trim removed 7 bases at V and 6 bases at J, leaving 15 bases unmatched. The CDR3 DNA sequence: TGTGCCAGCATTTCAGGCCTAGCGGGAGCATCCGTCAATGAGCAGTTCTTC. Translated: CASISGLAGASVNEQFF.

This clonotype has a count of ten or more. This chain uses TRBV28 with TRBJ2-5; TRBD2 is a possible D gene (8 bases). Trimming shortened V by 3 bases and J by 1 base, and 15 bases separated the two germline ends. The CDR3 has 16 amino acids. The germline gives CDR1 MDHEN, CDR2 SYDVKM. CDR3 nucleotide sequence: TGTGCCAGCAGTTTTTTAGCGGGACAGTTCCAAGAGACCCAGTACTTC. This gives the protein CASSFLAGQFQETQYF.

In its sample, this clonotype was seen many times. The chain has TRBV7-6 and TRBJ2-5; D may be TRBD2 (5 bases). The CDR3 loop spans 14 amino acids. V lost 2 bases and J 4 bases, leaving 11 bases between the germline ends. Germline loops: CDR1 SGHVS, CDR2 FNYEAQ. The CDR3 DNA sequence: TGTGCCAGCAGCTTAAGAGAGGCGGGAGAGACCCAGTACTTC. It translates to CASSLREAGETQYF.

As for this clonotype: It may be a read error: a sequence one base away is much more abundant. As the CDR3 is not closed by the conserved phenylalanine or tryptophan, this likely results from a read error. The J gene is TRBJ2-7, the V gene TRBV29-1, with 8 bases identical to TRBD1. The CDR3 length is 15 residues. Germline loops: CDR1 SQVTM, CDR2 ANQGSEA. After removal of 6 bases from V and 0 bases from J, the junction contained 10 bases not matched to a gene. The CDR3 bases are TGCAGCGTCCTGACCGACAGGGGACTCTCCTACGAGCAGTACCTC. Protein: CSVLTDRGLSYEQYL.

CDR3 region: CASSVGWGQPQHF. The CDR3 coding sequence is TGTGCCAGCAGCGTAGGCTGGGGCCAGCCCCAGCATTTT. This sequence joins TRBV9 and TRBJ1-5; weak D call: TRBD1 (5 bases). The CDR3 length is 13 residues. Trimming removed 0 bases from V and 7 bases from J, with 8 bases in between. Germline lookup yields CDR1 SGDLS and CDR2 YYNGEE.

This clonotype was detected ten times or more. The chain recombines TRBV7-9 with TRBJ2-5; D unclear. CDR1 is SEHNR and CDR2 is FQNEAQ in the germline V gene (reference sequence). Between the trimmed V and J ends, which lost 7 bases and 5 bases, there was a span of 17 bases. The CDR3 covers 14 residues. The DNA of the CDR3 is TGTGCCAGCACCCCTACACCGAGGCCGGAGACCCAGTACTTC. It encodes CASTPTPRPETQYF.

In its sample, this clonotype was seen many times. The chain couples TRBV20-1 to TRBJ2-7; D is unresolved. There are 11 residues in the CDR3. Germline CDR1 reads DFQATT; CDR2 reads SNEGSKA (reference sequence). Between the trimmed V and J ends, which lost 3 bases and 1 base, there was a span of 4 bases. The CDR3 DNA reads as TGCAGTGCTAGGTGGTCCTACGAGCAGTACTTC. Encoded protein: CSARWSYEQYF.

This clonotype was detected ten times or more. J is TRBJ2-7 and V is TRBV29-1; 8 nucleotides line up with TRBD1. V was pared by 6 bases and J by 1 base, with 8 bases of the junction left unmatched. The V gene's germline CDR1 is SQVTM and CDR2 ANQGSEA. The CDR3 length is 14 residues. CDR3 DNA sequence: TGCAGCGTCCCGGGGGACAGGCTTTCCTACGAGCAGTACTTC. It specifies CSVPGDRLSYEQYF.

In this sample, this clonotype turned up many times. The chain links TRBV9 to TRBJ2-5, with 12 bases that match TRBD2. From germline, CDR1 is SGDLS and CDR2 YYNGEE. The J segment lost 4 bases and the V segment lost 2 bases, leaving 0 bases of the junction unmatched. The CDR3 runs 14 residues. In DNA form, the CDR3 reads TGTGCCAGCAGCGTGGGACTAGCGGGAGAGACCCAGTACTTC. Residues: CASSVGLAGETQYF. Combining the CDR3 with reference TRBV9 and TRBJ2-5 gives the whole variable domain DSGVTQTPKHLITATGQRVTLRCSPRSGDLSVYWYQQSLDQGLQFLIQYYNGEERAKGNILERFSAQQFPDLHSELNLSSLELGDSALYFCASSVGLAGETQYFGPGTRLLVL.

This clonotype was seen repeatedly, ten times or more. The chain employs TRBV4-3 and TRBJ2-7; a weak D match, TRBD1 (6 bases). V was shortened by 2 bases and J by 0 bases, with 17 bases between the two germline ends. Per the germline V gene, CDR1 is LGHNA and CDR2 is YSLEER. There are 17 residues in the CDR3. CDR3: CASSQYAQGPFSYEQYF. For the CDR3, the DNA is TGCGCCAGCAGCCAATACGCTCAGGGGCCCTTCTCCTACGAGCAGTACTTC.

Regarding this clonotype: Possible read error: a much larger clone is one base away. The rearrangement links TRBV6-1 to TRBJ2-1; 11 bases line up with TRBD1. With V trimmed by 6 bases and J by 4 bases, 11 bases remained unmatched. The germline CDR1 and CDR2 sequences are MNHNS and SASEGT. This CDR3 has 17 amino acids. The CDR3: CASRQGTGGVGYNEQFF. The CDR3 DNA is TGTGCCAGCAGGCAAGGGACAGGGGGAGTGGGGTACAATGAGCAGTTCTTC.

In this sample, this clonotype turned up many times. The gene calls are TRBV28 and TRBJ2-1; 8 bases match TRBD2. Germline CDR1 MDHEN, CDR2 SYDVKM. The CDR3 loop spans 15 amino acids. The V segment lost 3 bases and the J segment 9 bases; nucleotides outside the gene matches: 10. Here the CDR3 DNA reads TGTGCCAGCAGTTTCCGCCCAGCGGGAGTTGTTGAGCAGTTCTTC. This codes for CASSFRPAGVVEQFF.

This clonotype was found many times. The chain links TRBV27 to TRBJ2-3; no definite D call. This CDR3 contains 14 residues. V dropped 4 bases and J dropped 6 bases, with 14 bases sitting between them. The germline gives CDR1 MNHEY, CDR2 SMNVEV (reference sequence). The CDR3: CASSYVSFGDTQYF. CDR3 bases: TGTGCCAGCAGTTACGTATCTTTCGGGGATACGCAGTATTTT.

V is TRBV10-3 and J is TRBJ2-5, with 10 bases identical to TRBD2. The CDR3 sequence is 15 residues long. V lost 6 bases, J lost 3 bases, and 7 bases stayed unmatched. Looked up from germline, CDR1 is ENHRY and CDR2 is SYGVKD. The CDR3 protein is CAISLSGLAEETQYF. The CDR3 DNA sequence: TGTGCCATCAGCCTCTCCGGACTAGCGGAAGAGACCCAGTACTTC.

This clonotype has a handful of counts. The chain combines TRBV6-2 or TRBV6-3 with TRBJ1-2, with 8 bases aligning to TRBD1. Losses at the gene ends were 8 bases for V and 4 bases for J; bases not matched to a gene: 3. Per germline, CDR1 MNHEY and CDR2 SVGEGT. The CDR3 sequence is 12 residues long. CDR3 nucleotide sequence: TGTGCCAGCGGACAGGGTGTCTATGGCTACACCTTC. It is translated as CASGQGVYGYTF.

There are many counts of this clonotype. Germline and junction disagree at one end, which may indicate a read error. The chain combines TRBV7-7 with TRBJ2-1, with TRBD2 matching over 11 bases. This CDR3 has 17 amino acids. Germline V gene sequence: CDR1 SSHAT, CDR2 FNYEAQ (reference sequence). The CDR3 DNA reads as TGTGCTAGCAGCCCGTATGTCTATCCCATAGCGGGAGGGGAGCAGTTCTTC. It is translated as CASSPYVYPIAGGEQFF.

This clonotype occurred many times. The genes are TRBV29-1 and TRBJ1-5, with 7 bases aligning to TRBD1. CDR3 length: 13 amino acids. V lost 7 bases and J lost 4; bases outside the gene matches: 7. The germline gives CDR1 SQVTM, CDR2 ANQGSEA. CDR3 loop: CSAQTGINQPQHF. Here the CDR3 DNA reads TGCAGCGCCCAGACAGGGATAAATCAGCCCCAGCATTTT.

Many counts were recorded for this clonotype. The chain employs TRBV7-8 and TRBJ2-1, with D possibly being TRBD1 (6 bases). V lost 7 bases and J lost 4, with 23 bases in between. This CDR3 comprises 17 residues. CDR1 is SGHVS and CDR2 is FQNEAQ in the germline V gene. CDR3 sequence reads: CASTNVGYRVGYNEQFF. The CDR3 DNA reads TGTGCCAGCACCAATGTGGGGTACAGGGTGGGGTACAATGAGCAGTTCTTC.

This rearrangement joins TRBV7-6 to TRBJ2-5, with 11 bases that match TRBD2. The germline gives CDR1 SGHVS, CDR2 FNYEAQ. The trim removed 1 base at V and 4 bases at J, leaving 14 bases unmatched. The CDR3 runs 19 residues. The CDR3 loop reads CASSLGALAGGHFGETQYF. CDR3 DNA: TGTGCCAGCAGCTTAGGAGCTTTAGCGGGAGGGCATTTTGGAGAGACCCAGTACTTC. The whole variable domain, filled in from reference TRBV7-6 and TRBJ2-5, reads GAGVSQSPRYKVTKRGQDVALRCDPISGHVSLYWYRQALGQGPEFLTYFNYEAQQDKSGLPNDRFSAERPEGSISTLTIQRTEQRDSAMYRCASSLGALAGGHFGETQYFGPGTRLLVL.